The 7 T cell receptor beta chains in this list originate from one sample, sequenced in a study of blood T cell repertoires in COVID-19. The table came from immunoSEQ multiplex PCR; TCRdb's copy has only in-frame clones and leaves some out. In the table there are nearly 95,000 clones, approximately 87% of which are singletons. Sequenced: peripheral blood. All receptors come from a human donor with active COVID-19. The donor label of this sample is uncertain.

The genes are TRBV27 and TRBJ1-1; D possibly corresponds to TRBD1 (5 bases). V was clipped by 5 bases and J by 5 bases, with 12 bases between them. The CDR3 spans 13 residues. Germline CDR1 MNHEY, CDR2 SMNVEV (reference sequence). In nucleotides, the CDR3 is TGTGCCAGCAGTGCACCGGGGGGGACTGAAGCTTTCTTT. It codes for CASSAPGGTEAFF.

This sequence joins TRBV5-4 and TRBJ2-5, with D unclear. The CDR3 has 14 residues. Germline V lookup: CDR1 SGHNT, CDR2 YYREEE (reference sequence). Trimming pared 0 bases from V and 1 base from J, leaving 7 bases between. In DNA form, the CDR3 reads TGTGCCAGCAGCTTGGGAGATTTCCAAGAGACCCAGTACTTC. Amino acid sequence: CASSLGDFQETQYF.

The chain uses TRBV12-3 or TRBV12-4 and TRBJ1-2; 9 bases line up with TRBD1. The ends lost 6 bases at V and 6 bases at J; junction bases unmatched: 5. The CDR3 sequence is 13 residues long. The CDR3 nucleotides are TGTGCCAGCAGGGGGACAGGGATGGATGGCTACACCTTC. Translating it yields CASRGTGMDGYTF.

This rearrangement joins TRBV6-2 or TRBV6-3 to TRBJ1-5; D is uncertain. V was cut by 0 bases and J by 1 base, with 7 bases left in between. This CDR3 spans 15 amino acids. Germline V gives CDR1 MNHEY, CDR2 SVGEGT. The CDR3 DNA reads as TGTGCCAGCAGTTACTCTCGACAAAGCAATCAGCCCCAGCATTTT. Its protein product is CASSYSRQSNQPQHF.

This chain uses TRBV6-2 or TRBV6-3 with TRBJ1-1; unclear D gene. CDR3 size: 13 residues. CDR1 and CDR2 from the germline V gene are MNHEY and SVGEGT. V was clipped by 5 bases and J by 1 base, with 8 bases between them. The CDR3 protein is CASSGQKNTEAFF. The CDR3, as DNA: TGTGCCAGCAGTGGGCAGAAGAACACTGAAGCTTTCTTT.

The chain combines TRBV3-1 (or the pseudogene TRBV3-2) with TRBJ1-5; D unclear. V lost 0 bases, J lost 9 bases, and 18 bases lay in between. This CDR3 contains 16 residues. Germline CDR1 and CDR2: LGHDT and YNNKEL (reference sequence). The CDR3 coding sequence is TGTGCCAGCAGCCAAGATTTAGGATCCGAGAGGTGGCCCCAGCATTTT. Translation: CASSQDLGSERWPQHF.

The chain joins TRBV6-5 to TRBJ2-3; the D gene is possibly TRBD2 (5 bases). Germline lookup yields CDR1 MNHEY and CDR2 SVGAGI. This CDR3 comprises 15 residues. Deletions cut 3 bases from V and 4 bases from J, with 14 bases between. The CDR3 DNA is TGTGCCAGCAGTTATCTAGCCACTCGCTCAGATACGCAGTATTTT. It specifies CASSYLATRSDTQYF.